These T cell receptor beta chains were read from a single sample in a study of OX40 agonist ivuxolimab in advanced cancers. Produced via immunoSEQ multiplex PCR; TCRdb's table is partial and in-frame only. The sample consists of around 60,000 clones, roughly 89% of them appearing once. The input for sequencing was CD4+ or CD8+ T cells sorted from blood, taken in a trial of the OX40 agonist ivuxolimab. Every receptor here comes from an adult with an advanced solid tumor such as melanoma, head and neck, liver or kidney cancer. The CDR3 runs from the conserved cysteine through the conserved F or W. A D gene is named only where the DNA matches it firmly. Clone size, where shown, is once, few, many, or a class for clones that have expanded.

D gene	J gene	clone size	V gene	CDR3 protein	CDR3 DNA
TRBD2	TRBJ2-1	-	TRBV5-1	CASSSGTSGYNEQFF	TGCGCCAGCAGCTCAGGGACTAGCGGATACAATGAGCAGTTCTTC
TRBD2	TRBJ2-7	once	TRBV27	CASSLWGLAGEYEQYF	TGTGCCAGCAGTTTATGGGGCCTAGCGGGGGAGTACGAGCAGTACTTC
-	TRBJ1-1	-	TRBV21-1	CASRTYIATLRTEAFF	TGTGCCAGCAGGACGTATATAGCTACACTTCGCACTGAAGCTTTCTTT
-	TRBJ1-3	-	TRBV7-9	CASRPAKSGNTIYF	TGTGCCAGCCGTCCCGCTAAATCTGGAAACACCATATATTTT
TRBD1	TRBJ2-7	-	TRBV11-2	CASSFGTGPYEQYF	TGTGCCAGCAGCTTCGGGACAGGCCCCTACGAGCAGTACTTC
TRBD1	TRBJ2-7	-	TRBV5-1	CASQLGQGIYEQYF	TGCGCCAGCCAACTAGGACAGGGTATTTACGAGCAGTACTTC
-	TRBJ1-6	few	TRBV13	CASSPGADNSPLHF	TGTGCCAGCAGCCCAGGGGCAGATAATTCACCCCTCCACTTT
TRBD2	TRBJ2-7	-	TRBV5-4	CASSDGTSGTYEQYF	TGTGCCAGCAGCGATGGGACTAGCGGAACCTACGAGCAGTACTTC
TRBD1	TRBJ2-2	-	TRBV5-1	CASSLAVQGATGELFF	TGCGCCAGCAGCTTGGCAGTACAGGGGGCTACCGGGGAGCTGTTTTTT
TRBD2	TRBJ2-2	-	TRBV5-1	CASKAGDNTGELFF	TGCGCCAGCAAAGCGGGAGACAACACCGGGGAGCTGTTTTTT
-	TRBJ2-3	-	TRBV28	CASSYGYVSQYF	TGTGCCAGCAGTTATGGTTACGTGTCGCAGTATTTT
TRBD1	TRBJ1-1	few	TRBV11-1	CASSPRDRDLNTEAFF	TGTGCCAGCAGCCCCCGGGACAGGGACCTGAACACTGAAGCTTTCTTT
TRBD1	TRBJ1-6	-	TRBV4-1	CASSQDRTGGSPLHF	TGCGCCAGCAGCCAAGATCGGACAGGGGGATCACCCCTCCACTTT
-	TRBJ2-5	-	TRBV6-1	CASSEAVTPFTETQYF	TGTGCCAGCAGTGAAGCTGTCACCCCTTTCACAGAGACCCAGTACTTC
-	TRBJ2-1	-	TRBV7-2	CASSLYLSPSSYNEQFF	TGTGCCAGCAGCTTATATTTGTCTCCGAGCTCCTACAATGAGCAGTTCTTC
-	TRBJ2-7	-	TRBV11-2	CASSSTTSGSYEQYF	TGTGCCAGCAGCTCTACAACGTCGGGTTCCTACGAGCAGTACTTC
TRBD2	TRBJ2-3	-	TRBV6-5	CASSRLAGGPDTQYF	TGTGCCAGCAGTCGGTTAGCGGGAGGGCCAGATACGCAGTATTTT
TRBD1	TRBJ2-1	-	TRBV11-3	CASSTGTGGYNEQFF	TGTGCCAGCAGCACCGGGACAGGGGGCTACAATGAGCAGTTCTTC
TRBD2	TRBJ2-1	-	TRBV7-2	CASSQGGGTYNEQFF	TGTGCCAGCAGCCAAGGCGGGGGGACCTACAATGAGCAGTTCTTC
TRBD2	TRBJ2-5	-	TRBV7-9	CASSLLRGETQETQYF	TGTGCCAGCAGCTTACTGCGGGGGGAAACCCAAGAGACCCAGTACTTC
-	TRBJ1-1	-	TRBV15	CATSRERGVLNTEAFF	TGTGCCACCAGCAGGGAAAGGGGTGTCTTGAACACTGAAGCTTTCTTT
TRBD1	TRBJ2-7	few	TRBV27	CASRRGTGGNYEQYF	TGTGCCAGCAGGCGCGGGACAGGGGGGAACTACGAGCAGTACTTC
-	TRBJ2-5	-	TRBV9	CASSVADGTLETQYF	TGTGCCAGCAGCGTTGCAGACGGGACCCTAGAGACCCAGTACTTC
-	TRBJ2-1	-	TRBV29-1	CSVVSTDEQFF	TGCAGCGTTGTATCGACCGATGAGCAGTTCTTC
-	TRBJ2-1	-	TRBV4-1	CASSQEPYNEQFF	TGCGCCAGCAGCCAAGAGCCCTACAATGAGCAGTTCTTC
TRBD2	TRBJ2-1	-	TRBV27	CASSSLAGAPYNEQFF	TGTGCCAGCAGTTCCTTAGCGGGAGCCCCCTACAATGAGCAGTTCTTC
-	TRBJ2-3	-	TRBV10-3	CAITVDQGSDTQYF	TGTGCCATCACGGTGGACCAAGGGTCTGATACGCAGTATTTT
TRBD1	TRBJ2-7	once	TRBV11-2	CASSLMDRGPYEQYF	TGTGCCAGCAGCTTGATGGACAGGGGTCCCTACGAGCAGTACTTC
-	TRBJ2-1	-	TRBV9	CASSVGIEQFF	TGTGCCAGCAGCGTCGGGATAGAGCAGTTCTTC
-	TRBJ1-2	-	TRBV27	CASSLAANYGYTF	TGTGCCAGCAGTTTAGCGGCTAACTATGGCTACACCTTC
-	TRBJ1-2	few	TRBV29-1	CSVERGVTGPSNYGYTF	TGCAGCGTCGAGCGGGGGGTGACAGGACCCTCTAACTATGGCTACACCTTC
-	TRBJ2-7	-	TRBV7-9	CASSSPSASSYEQYF	TGTGCCAGCAGTTCACCTAGCGCCAGCTCCTACGAGCAGTACTTC
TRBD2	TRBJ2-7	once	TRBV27	CASSSGTSFYEQYF	TGTGCCAGCAGTTCAGGGACTAGTTTCTACGAGCAGTACTTC
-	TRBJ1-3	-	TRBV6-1	CASSDGMPSGNTIYF	TGTGCCAGCAGTGATGGCATGCCCTCTGGAAACACCATATATTTT
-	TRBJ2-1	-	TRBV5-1	CASSKNRYNEQFF	TGCGCCAGCAGCAAAAACAGGTACAATGAGCAGTTCTTC
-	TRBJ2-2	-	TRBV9	CASSVVTGELFF	TGTGCCAGCAGCGTAGTCACCGGGGAGCTGTTTTTT
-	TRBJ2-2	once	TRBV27	CASSLSWGNTGELFF	TGTGCCAGCAGTTTATCGTGGGGGAACACCGGGGAGCTGTTTTTT
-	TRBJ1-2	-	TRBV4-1	CASSLVFPGDYTF	TGCGCCAGCAGCCTCGTTTTCCCGGGAGACTACACCTTC
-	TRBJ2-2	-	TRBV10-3	CATWDEANTGELFF	TGTGCCACATGGGACGAAGCAAACACCGGGGAGCTGTTTTTT
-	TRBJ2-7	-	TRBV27	CASSYRDGSYEQYF	TGTGCCAGCAGTTACCGGGACGGCTCCTACGAGCAGTACTTC
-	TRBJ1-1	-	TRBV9	CASSLGTANTEAFF	TGTGCCAGCAGCCTAGGGACGGCGAACACTGAAGCTTTCTTT
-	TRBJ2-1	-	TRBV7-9	CASSARDGAYNEQFF	TGTGCCAGCAGCGCCCGGGACGGAGCCTACAATGAGCAGTTCTTC
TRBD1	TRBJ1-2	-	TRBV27	CASSLFTGDGYTF	TGTGCCAGCAGCCTCTTTACAGGGGATGGCTACACCTTC
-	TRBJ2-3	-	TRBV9	CASSVGLSLTDTQYF	TGTGCCAGCAGCGTGGGTCTTTCTCTCACAGATACGCAGTATTTT
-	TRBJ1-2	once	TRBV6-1	CASRGTTANTF	TGTGCCAGCAGGGGGACGACGGCGAACACCTTC
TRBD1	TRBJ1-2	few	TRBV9	CASSSGTGMNYGYTF	TGTGCCAGCAGCTCAGGGACAGGGATGAACTATGGCTACACCTTC